This TCR beta chain originates from a study of T cells after posttransplantation cyclophosphamide. Study results and limitations: Later blood repertoires were often dominated by clones from the donor CD8+ memory compartment. Tissue-infiltrating T cells from skin or gut overlapped little with blood T cells. Recipient CMV seropositivity and CMV reactivation strongly tracked TRB clonality.

Method: immunoSEQ multiplex PCR; TCRdb's copy keeps in-frame clones and lacks some. The sample consists of about 2,000 clones, approximately 74% of them appearing once. Per the germline V gene, CDR1 is SNHLY and CDR2 is FYNNEI. The CDR3 totals 11 residues. The V end lost 7 bases, the J end lost 12 bases, and 16 bases lay between the germline ends. Busulfan-fludarabine conditioning, marrow transplant, and cyclophosphamide on days +3 and +4 were administered. Points on this clone: Its antigen is still unknown.

Source: PBMCs, taken approximately 5 weeks after a stem cell transplant with posttransplant cyclophosphamide. The sequence derives from a male patient aged 45-60 years who received an allogeneic stem cell transplant from a related donor and was CMV-positive. Among the T cells, some may be from the graft donor. V gene TRBV2 combines with J gene TRBJ2-7; perhaps TRBD2 as D (5 bases). In nucleotides, the CDR3 is TGTGCCAGCATCGAGGTAGAGGGTCTGTACTTC. Its protein product is CASIEVEGLYF.